This record covers a single T cell receptor beta chain. Authors' analysis steps: Nucleated cell number was recorded as an estimate derived from reference gene primer amplification. The data were produced by immunoSEQ multiplex PCR, yet TCRdb's version contains in-frame clones alone and is incomplete. The V and J calls and clone size are taken from that table; D and trimming were inferred from the DNA. The sample contains under 350,000 clones, about 89% of which appear only once. This sample is drawn from a study of blood T cell repertoires in COVID-19. Whole-study context: Acute-phase and convalescent COVID-19 samples originated in the United States, Italy and Spain.

Which cohort a participant joined came from the clinical history participants gave. The V end lost 0 bases, the J end lost 5 bases, and 5 bases lay between the germline ends. Germline-derived CDR1 and CDR2 are SGHRS and YFSETQ. The CDR3 spans 13 residues. The source of this sequence is a woman between 35 and 50 years old who had recovered from COVID-19. The specimen sequenced was PBMCs or T cells enriched from blood (not recorded which). This chain uses TRBV5-1 with TRBJ2-2; D unclear. CDR3 nucleotides: TGCGCCAGCAGCTTGGACAGAACCGGGGAGCTGTTTTTT. Amino acids: CASSLDRTGELFF.